Sequencing of this TCR beta chain was carried out in a study of blood T cell repertoires in COVID-19. Study details: Sources were T cells, B-cell-depleted T cells, or PBMCs; the material itself was cDNA or gDNA.

Participant age was roughly 18 to 95 years, and participants resided in fewer than 30 US areas. Germline V gene sequence: CDR1 MNHEY, CDR2 SVGEGT. V was clipped by 4 bases and J by 0 bases, with 9 bases between them. The CDR3 runs to 14 residues. Study processing details: Estimates of nucleated cell counts were drawn from the amplification of reference gene primers. Profiled with immunoSEQ multiplex PCR; TCRdb holds only in-frame clones, not every one. V and J calls and clone size follow that table, whereas D and trimming were derived from the DNA. Seen here are 400,000 or so clones, 80% to 90% observed once, and the top ten hold 1% to 1.3%.

Sequencing input: PBMCs or T cells enriched from blood (not recorded which). The sequence was obtained from a man aged 25-45 years who had recovered from COVID-19. The V call is TRBV6-2 or TRBV6-3, the J call TRBJ1-1, with no clear D. The CDR3 is CASSLRPVNTEAFF. Written as DNA, the CDR3 is TGTGCCAGCAGTTTGCGGCCGGTGAACACTGAAGCTTTCTTT.